This T cell receptor beta chain is drawn from a study of CD8+ T cells in alopecia areata (dated by TCRdb to 2016 to 2019). Background on the whole study: The treated patients took part in an open-label pilot trial in which moderate-to-severe alopecia areata was treated with oral tofacitinib at 5 to 10 mg twice daily. Patients received tofacitinib for 6 to 18 months and were then followed off drug for 6 months to check for delayed response and recurrence. In both human patients and the C3H/HeJ mouse model, the study applied high-throughput TCRbeta sequencing to look at T cell clonal expansion in alopecia areata. In humans, TCRbeta sequencing was performed on scalp tissue and on sorted CD4+ and CD8+ peripheral blood T cells from healthy controls and from patients with patchy or totalis/universalis alopecia areata. Patients on tofacitinib were biopsied at baseline and after 4 and 24 weeks of treatment, and several of the patients also had a later scalp biopsy. Scalp clonality was compared among normal scalp (n=4), patchy alopecia areata scalp (n=8), and alopecia totalis/universalis scalp (n=8). The RNA source kit depended on sample type: the PAXgene miRNA kit for fixed scalp, the miRNeasy kit for PBMCs, and the RNeasy kit for mouse skin. immunoSEQ multiplex PCR using 35 Vbeta forward primers and 13 Jbeta reverse primers was used to amplify TCRbeta CDR3 regions.

There are a few counts of this clone. The antigen it recognizes is unknown. No qualities accompany the bases; no much larger clone lies one base away. The paper's findings and limits, for the study overall: Higher clonality and more expanded CD8+ clones were observed in lesional scalp than in normal scalp, particularly in alopecia totalis/universalis, a finding suggestive of antigenic drive. Compared with mice, TCR sequences shared between patients were less clear, possibly partly because of HLA diversity across the patient population. Scalp TCR repertoire analysis is complicated because resident alphabeta T cells in normal human skin are also sequenced, whereas mouse skin is dominated by gammadelta T cells.

The germline V gene gives CDR1 as MDHEN and CDR2 as SYDVKM. Its CDR3 holds 12 amino acids, cysteine through phenylalanine. The only DNA kept is the CDR3, 36 bases in frame from the first base. At the junction V is shortened by 6 bases and J by 9 bases, with 14 bases in between. Receptors were amplified or captured by the immunoSEQ multiplex PCR assay. To provide template for TCR sequencing, every sample had RNA extracted and reverse transcribed into cDNA. First-strand cDNA was synthesized with SuperScript III using a 2:1 mix of oligo-dT and random hexamers. Amplification bias was assessed with a synthetic immune receptor repertoire, and residual bias was removed computationally. The authors' analysis ran thus. Raw reads were preprocessed to remove errors, and CDR3 was defined by IMGT conventions from the conserved cysteine to phenylalanine. Clonality was computed by normalizing Shannon entropy by log2 of the number of productive unique TCRs and subtracting the result from 1. Whether scalp clones were CD4 or CD8 was inferred by matching scalp TCRbeta sequences against CD4 and CD8 repertoires sorted from blood. TCRdb mirrors the immuneACCESS table, restricted to in-frame sequences. Some clones are absent from its copies; in checked studies, under half trace to an unresolved V gene, and the reason for the others is unknown. V and J calls and clone size are copied from that table; D and trimming were computed from the DNA. The sample table records fewer than 250,000 clones; approximately 61% of these occur just once. Of the sample, approximately 0.45% is held by the ten largest clones.

This sample's time point label indicates: baseline before oral tofacitinib. Lesional scalp punch biopsies and peripheral blood were obtained from alopecia areata patients. PBMCs were separated by density centrifugation and stained for CD3, CD4 and CD8, after which CD4+ and CD8+ T cells were sorted on a FACSAria. This TCR was recovered from a human donor with alopecia areata. The sequence links TRBV28 to TRBJ2-5, and perhaps TRBD1 as D gene, on 6 matching bases. Material: CD4+ T cells sorted from blood, obtained at week 0. In nucleotide form, the sequence is TGTGCCAGCAGCTCAGGGGAGAGGGCCCAGTACTTC. Its coded protein is CASSSGERAQYF.